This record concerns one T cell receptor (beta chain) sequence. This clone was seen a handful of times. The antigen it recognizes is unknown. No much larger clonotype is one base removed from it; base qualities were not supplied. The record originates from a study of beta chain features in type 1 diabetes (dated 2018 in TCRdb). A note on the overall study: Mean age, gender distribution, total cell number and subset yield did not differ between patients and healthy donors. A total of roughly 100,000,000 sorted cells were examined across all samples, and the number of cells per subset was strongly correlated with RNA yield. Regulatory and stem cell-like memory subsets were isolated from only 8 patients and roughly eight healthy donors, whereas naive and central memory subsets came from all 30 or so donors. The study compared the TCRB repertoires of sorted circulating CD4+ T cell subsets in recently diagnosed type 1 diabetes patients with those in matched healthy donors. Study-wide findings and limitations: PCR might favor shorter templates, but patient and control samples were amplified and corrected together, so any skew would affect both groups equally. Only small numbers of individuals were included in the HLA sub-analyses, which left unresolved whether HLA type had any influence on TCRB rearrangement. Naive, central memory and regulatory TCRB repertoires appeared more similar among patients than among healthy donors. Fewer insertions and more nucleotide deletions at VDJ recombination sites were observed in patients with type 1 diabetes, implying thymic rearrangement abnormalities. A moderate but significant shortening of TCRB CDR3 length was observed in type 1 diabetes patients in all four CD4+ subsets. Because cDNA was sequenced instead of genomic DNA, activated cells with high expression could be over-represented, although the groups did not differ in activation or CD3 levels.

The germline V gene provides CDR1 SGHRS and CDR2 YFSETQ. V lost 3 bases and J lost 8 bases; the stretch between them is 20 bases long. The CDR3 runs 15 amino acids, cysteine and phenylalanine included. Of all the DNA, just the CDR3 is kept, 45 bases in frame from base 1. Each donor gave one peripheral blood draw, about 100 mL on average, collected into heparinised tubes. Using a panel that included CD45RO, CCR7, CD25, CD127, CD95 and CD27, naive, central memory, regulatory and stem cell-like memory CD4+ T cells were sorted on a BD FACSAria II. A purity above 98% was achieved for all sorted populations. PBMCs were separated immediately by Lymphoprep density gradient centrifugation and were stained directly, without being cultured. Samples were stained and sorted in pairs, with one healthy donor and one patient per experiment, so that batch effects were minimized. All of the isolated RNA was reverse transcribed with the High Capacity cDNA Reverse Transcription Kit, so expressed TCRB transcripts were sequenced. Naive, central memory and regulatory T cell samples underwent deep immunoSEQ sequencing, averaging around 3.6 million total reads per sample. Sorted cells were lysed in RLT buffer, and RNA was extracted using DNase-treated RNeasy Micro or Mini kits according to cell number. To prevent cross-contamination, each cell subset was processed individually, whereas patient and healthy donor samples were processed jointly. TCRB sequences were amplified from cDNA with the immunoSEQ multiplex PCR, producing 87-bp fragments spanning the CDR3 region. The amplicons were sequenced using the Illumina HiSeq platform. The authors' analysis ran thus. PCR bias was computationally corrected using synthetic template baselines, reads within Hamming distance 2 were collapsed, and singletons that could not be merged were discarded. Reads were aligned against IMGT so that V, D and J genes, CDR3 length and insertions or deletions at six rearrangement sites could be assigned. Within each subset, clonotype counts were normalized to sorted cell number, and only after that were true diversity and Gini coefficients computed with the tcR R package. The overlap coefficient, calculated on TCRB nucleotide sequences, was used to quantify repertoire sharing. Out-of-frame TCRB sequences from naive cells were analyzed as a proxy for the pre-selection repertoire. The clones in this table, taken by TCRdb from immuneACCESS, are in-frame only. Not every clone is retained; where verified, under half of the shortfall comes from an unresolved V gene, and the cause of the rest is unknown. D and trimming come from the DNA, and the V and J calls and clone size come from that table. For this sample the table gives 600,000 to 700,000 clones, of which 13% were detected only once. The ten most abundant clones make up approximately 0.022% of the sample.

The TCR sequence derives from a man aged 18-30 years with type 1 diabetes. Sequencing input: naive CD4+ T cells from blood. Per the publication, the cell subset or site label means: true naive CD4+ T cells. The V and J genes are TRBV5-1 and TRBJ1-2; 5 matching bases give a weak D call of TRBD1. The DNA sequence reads TGCGCCAGCAGCTCTTTAACGACAGCCCCAATCGGCTACACCTTC. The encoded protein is CASSSLTTAPIGYTF.